These T cell receptor beta chains were read from a single sample in a study of T cell responses to AZD1222 COVID-19 vaccine. Sequencing used immunoSEQ multiplex PCR; TCRdb keeps in-frame clones, though not all of them. The sample contains about 35,000 clones, approximately 86% of which appear only once. The sample was peripheral blood, taken on day 0 of AZD1222 vaccination. The receptors shown here come from an adult in good health. The CDR3 runs from the conserved cysteine through the conserved F or W. Fields, in order: J gene, CDR3 length, clone size, D gene, V gene, CDR3 protein, CDR3 DNA. D genes are given only for firm matches. The size entry is marked missing in some rows and otherwise reads once, few, many or a size class.

j_gene: TRBJ1-5
len: 13
abundance: .
d_gene: .
v_gene: TRBV25-1
CDR3aa: CASSDRGNQPQHF
CDR3nt: TGTGCCAGCAGTGACAGGGGTAATCAGCCCCAGCATTTT

j_gene: TRBJ2-5
len: 15
abundance: .
d_gene: TRBD2
v_gene: TRBV2
CDR3aa: CASRREAGGSETQYF
CDR3nt: TGTGCCAGCAGGAGGGAAGCGGGAGGGTCGGAGACCCAGTACTTC

j_gene: TRBJ1-5
len: 12
abundance: medium-sized
d_gene: .
v_gene: TRBV19
CDR3aa: CASRMSNQPQHF
CDR3nt: TGTGCCAGTAGAATGTCCAATCAGCCCCAGCATTTT

j_gene: TRBJ1-2
len: 13
abundance: .
d_gene: TRBD1
v_gene: TRBV5-6
CDR3aa: CASTPGQVGGYTF
CDR3nt: TGTGCCAGCACCCCCGGACAGGTCGGTGGCTACACCTTC

j_gene: TRBJ2-7
len: 15
abundance: .
d_gene: .
v_gene: TRBV7-8
CDR3aa: CASSLAWTEGYEQYF
CDR3nt: TGTGCCAGCAGCTTAGCGTGGACAGAGGGATACGAGCAGTACTTC

j_gene: TRBJ2-6
len: 13
abundance: .
d_gene: .
v_gene: TRBV29-1
CDR3aa: CSVLSPGANVLTF
CDR3nt: TGCAGCGTCCTTAGTCCTGGGGCCAACGTCCTGACTTTC

j_gene: TRBJ1-5
len: 13
abundance: .
d_gene: .
v_gene: TRBV10-3
CDR3aa: CAISDSEQQPQHF
CDR3nt: TGTGCCATCAGTGATTCAGAACAACAGCCCCAGCATTTT

j_gene: TRBJ2-7
len: 13
abundance: medium-sized
d_gene: .
v_gene: TRBV29-1
CDR3aa: CSVAAGDGYEQYF
CDR3nt: TGCAGCGTTGCGGCAGGCGATGGGTACGAGCAGTACTTC

j_gene: TRBJ1-1
len: 16
abundance: .
d_gene: .
v_gene: TRBV28
CDR3aa: CASSLRGRGGNTEAFF
CDR3nt: TGTGCCAGCAGTTTGCGGGGTAGGGGCGGGAACACTGAAGCTTTCTTT

j_gene: TRBJ1-5
len: 17
abundance: .
d_gene: .
v_gene: TRBV2
CDR3aa: CASSEPARGGVNQPQHF
CDR3nt: TGTGCCAGCAGTGAACCGGCTAGAGGGGGTGTGAATCAGCCCCAGCATTTT

j_gene: TRBJ1-4
len: 14
abundance: .
d_gene: .
v_gene: TRBV7-2
CDR3aa: CASSFSGQGEKLFF
CDR3nt: TGTGCCAGCAGCTTTTCTGGTCAGGGTGAAAAACTGTTTTTT

j_gene: TRBJ2-2
len: 14
abundance: .
d_gene: .
v_gene: TRBV6-5
CDR3aa: CASSYLVNTGELFF
CDR3nt: TGTGCCAGCAGTTATTTGGTGAACACCGGGGAGCTGTTTTTT

j_gene: TRBJ2-1
len: 13
abundance: .
d_gene: .
v_gene: TRBV5-1
CDR3aa: CASSLAGHNEQFF
CDR3nt: TGCGCCAGCAGCTTAGCGGGCCACAATGAGCAGTTCTTC

j_gene: TRBJ2-1
len: 13
abundance: .
d_gene: .
v_gene: TRBV6-5
CDR3aa: CASGQADYNEQFF
CDR3nt: TGTGCCAGCGGGCAGGCCGACTACAATGAGCAGTTCTTC

j_gene: TRBJ2-5
len: 11
abundance: .
d_gene: .
v_gene: TRBV18
CDR3aa: CASSRGETQYF
CDR3nt: TGTGCCAGCTCACGTGGGGAGACCCAGTACTTC

j_gene: TRBJ1-2
len: 15
abundance: .
d_gene: .
v_gene: TRBV27
CDR3aa: CASSPGTLAGYGYTF
CDR3nt: TGTGCCAGCAGTCCGGGAACGCTCGCTGGCTATGGCTACACCTTC

j_gene: TRBJ2-5
len: 16
abundance: .
d_gene: TRBD2
v_gene: TRBV24-1
CDR3aa: CATSDWGLAEQETQYF
CDR3nt: TGTGCCACCAGTGACTGGGGACTAGCGGAGCAAGAGACCCAGTACTTC

j_gene: TRBJ1-2
len: 13
abundance: once
d_gene: TRBD1
v_gene: TRBV10-3
CDR3aa: CAISAGQDYGYTF
CDR3nt: TGTGCCATCAGTGCGGGACAGGACTATGGCTACACCTTC

j_gene: TRBJ1-5
len: 12
abundance: .
d_gene: .
v_gene: TRBV28
CDR3aa: CASGGGNQPQHF
CDR3nt: TGTGCCAGCGGGGGGGGTAATCAGCCCCAGCATTTT

j_gene: TRBJ1-4
len: 15
abundance: .
d_gene: .
v_gene: TRBV18
CDR3aa: CASSPRARGDEKLFF
CDR3nt: TGTGCCAGCTCACCCCGGGCTCGGGGGGATGAAAAACTGTTTTTT

j_gene: TRBJ2-2
len: 13
abundance: once
d_gene: TRBD2
v_gene: TRBV29-1
CDR3aa: CSALAGGPGELFF
CDR3nt: TGCAGCGCCTTAGCGGGAGGACCCGGGGAGCTGTTTTTT

j_gene: TRBJ2-7
len: 14
abundance: .
d_gene: .
v_gene: TRBV5-1
CDR3aa: CASSLEQAIYEQYF
CDR3nt: TGCGCCAGCAGCTTGGAACAGGCGATCTACGAGCAGTACTTC

j_gene: TRBJ2-5
len: 12
abundance: .
d_gene: .
v_gene: TRBV11-2
CDR3aa: CASSSRGETQYF
CDR3nt: TGTGCCAGCAGCTCTAGGGGCGAGACCCAGTACTTC

j_gene: TRBJ2-7
len: 15
abundance: .
d_gene: TRBD1
v_gene: TRBV5-6
CDR3aa: CASSAIYRGAYEQYF
CDR3nt: TGTGCCAGCAGCGCAATCTACAGGGGAGCGTACGAGCAGTACTTC